Listed here are 11 T cell receptor beta chains from one sample, sequenced in a study of cytomegalovirus exposure and HLA in healthy donors. Primers: 60 Vbeta forward and 13 Jbeta reverse. The data were produced by immunoSEQ multiplex PCR, yet TCRdb's version contains in-frame clones alone and is incomplete. The repertoire holds 150,000 to 200,000 clones, with 81% as singletons. What was sequenced was PBMCs. The source is a man aged 18 to 29 in good health and CMV-seronegative.

The count of this clone is one. V gene TRBV7-2 combines with J gene TRBJ1-6; D gene ambiguous. The CDR3 is 13 amino acids. V shed 5 bases and J shed 11 bases, with 13 bases lying between them. Germline values: CDR1 SGHTA, CDR2 FQGNSA. CDR3 coding DNA: TGTGCCAGCAGCGCGACTCGAGACGCACCCCTCCACTTT. Its translation is CASSATRDAPLHF.

The chain has TRBV11-2 and TRBJ2-5; D is ambiguous. Trimming removed 2 bases from V and 4 bases from J, with 11 bases in between. In germline, CDR1 is SGHAT, CDR2 FQNNGV. This CDR3 has 14 amino acids. CDR3: CASSLSLQLETQYF. The CDR3 region has the DNA TGTGCCAGCAGCTTATCCTTACAGCTAGAGACCCAGTACTTC.

The chain uses TRBV11-2 and TRBJ2-1; a possible D gene is TRBD2 (7 bases). V lost 5 bases to trimming and J lost 6 bases, with 14 bases between them. Germline V CDR1 and CDR2: SGHAT, FQNNGV. The CDR3 has 14 residues. CDR3 protein: CASSLSGTSNEQFF. The CDR3 DNA reads TGTGCCAGCAGCCTAAGCGGGACATCCAATGAGCAGTTCTTC.

The J gene is TRBJ2-5, the V gene TRBV4-2; TRBD2 agrees at 9 bases. Germline loops: CDR1 LGHNA, CDR2 YNFKEQ. Trimming cost V 1 base and J 5 bases; bases outside gene matches: 8. The CDR3 spans 16 residues. CDR3 loop: CASSQVVAGVTETQYF. The CDR3 nucleotides read TGTGCCAGCAGCCAAGTTGTAGCGGGAGTAACCGAGACCCAGTACTTC.

This clone has more than one count but fewer than ten. The chain uses TRBV2 and TRBJ2-3, with TRBD2 identical over 8 bases. J was trimmed by 6 bases and V by 4 bases; bases with no gene match: 15. Per germline, CDR1 SNHLY and CDR2 FYNNEI. The CDR3 totals 17 residues. The CDR3 here is CASSALGSGGESDTQYF. The CDR3 DNA reads TGTGCCAGCAGTGCACTGGGATCGGGGGGGGAATCGGATACGCAGTATTTT.

The chain has TRBV5-4 and TRBJ2-7; D might be TRBD1 (5 bases). V was cut by 2 bases and J by 4 bases, with 10 bases left in between. CDR3 length equals 13 residues. The germline CDR1 and CDR2 sequences are SGHNT and YYREEE (reference sequence). CDR3 amino acids: CASSLQVGYEQYF. DNA for the CDR3: TGTGCCAGCAGCTTACAGGTAGGGTACGAGCAGTACTTC.

The chain carries TRBV9 and TRBJ2-1; TRBD2 matches 9 bases. The trim removed 0 bases at V and 2 bases at J, leaving 6 bases unmatched. This CDR3 comprises 17 residues. Looked up from germline, CDR1 is SGDLS and CDR2 is YYNGEE. For the CDR3, the DNA is TGTGCCAGCAGCGTAGTTGGCGGGAGGGCCACCTACAATGAGCAGTTCTTC. It translates to CASSVVGGRATYNEQFF.

This chain links TRBV28 with TRBJ2-5; 8 bases agree with TRBD1. The CDR3 has 14 amino acids. Germline V lookup: CDR1 MDHEN, CDR2 SYDVKM. Losses at the gene ends were 6 bases for V and 5 bases for J; bases not matched to a gene: 8. Here the CDR3 DNA reads TGTGCCAGCAGCCCTCAGGGGGCGAGGGAGACCCAGTACTTC. This codes for CASSPQGARETQYF.

V and J are TRBV6-1 and TRBJ1-6; maybe TRBD1 (5 bases). This CDR3 has 13 residues. With 11 bases removed from V and 7 bases from J, the gap between germline ends came to 15 bases. Germline CDR1 and CDR2: MNHNS and SASEGT. This chain's CDR3 is CASDTRGNSPLHF. CDR3 sequence (DNA): TGTGCCTCCGACACACGGGGGAATTCACCCCTCCACTTT.

Turning to this clone: One junction end does not reproduce the germline sequence, and a read error may be involved. V usage is TRBV7-9 and J usage is TRBJ1-1; D possibly corresponds to TRBD1 (5 bases). The CDR3 covers 15 residues. The germline gives CDR1 SEHNR, CDR2 FQNEAQ (reference sequence). This chain's CDR3 is CSSSQPSGFRTEAFF. The CDR3 nucleotides are TGTTCCAGCAGCCAGCCTTCAGGGTTCCGCACTGAAGCTTTCTTT. The full variable domain, rest sourced from reference TRBV7-9 and TRBJ1-1, is DTGVSQNPRHKITKRGQNVTFRCDPISEHNRLYWYRQTLGQGPEFLTYFQNEAQLEKSRLLSDRFSAERPKGSFSTLEIQRTEQGDSAMYLCSSSQPSGFRTEAFFGQGTRLTVV.

This chain links TRBV19 with TRBJ2-3, with 9 positions matching TRBD2. The length of the CDR3 is 18 residues. In germline, CDR1 is LNHDA, CDR2 SQIVND (reference sequence). The V segment lost 5 bases and the J segment 4 bases; nucleotides outside the gene matches: 16. The CDR3 here is CASSWPSGMGGNSDTQYF. CDR3 DNA sequence: TGTGCCAGTAGTTGGCCTAGCGGGATGGGGGGAAACTCAGATACGCAGTATTTT.